This T cell receptor beta chain was identified during a study of blood T cell repertoires in COVID-19. Study-level background: The United States, Italy and Spain supplied acute and convalescent COVID-19 samples.

Cohort placement rested on clinical history that participants reported themselves. V shed 5 bases and J 2 bases; nucleotides not matched to a gene: 7. The germline V gene encodes CDR1 SGHVS and CDR2 FNYEAQ. The CDR3 length is 16 residues. Repertoires were generated with immunoSEQ multiplex PCR, while TCRdb's copy carries only in-frame clones and drops some. The sample contains roughly 250,000 clones, approximately 91% of which appear only once. The count of this clone is one. This TCR came from a woman between 40 and 55 years old with acute COVID-19. The rearrangement links TRBV7-6 to TRBJ2-2, with 8 bases aligning to TRBD2. The sample taken for sequencing was PBMCs or T cells enriched from blood (not recorded which). For the CDR3, the DNA is TGTGCCAGCAGCCAGGTCGGGGGGGTTAACACCGGGGAGCTGTTTTTT. This gives the protein CASSQVGGVNTGELFF.